Shown below are 31 T cell receptor beta chains from a single sample sequenced in a study of CD8+ T cells in alopecia areata. Reverse transcribed after extraction, RNA yielded cDNA as the sequencing template. Data came from immunoSEQ multiplex PCR; TCRdb stores just in-frame clones and leaves some out. The repertoire holds 200,000 to 250,000 clones, with roughly 69% as singletons. Sample: CD4+ T cells sorted from blood, taken at week 0. All receptors come from a human donor with alopecia areata.

The chain has TRBV9 and TRBJ1-6, with D maybe TRBD1 (6 bases). The germline V gene encodes CDR1 SGDLS and CDR2 YYNGEE. The CDR3 consists of 14 residues. With 1 base removed from V and 7 bases from J, the gap between germline ends came to 9 bases. The CDR3 sequence is CASSVKGGNSPLHF. CDR3 nucleotide sequence: TGTGCCAGCAGCGTAAAGGGGGGAAATTCACCCCTCCACTTT.

This sequence joins TRBV29-1 and TRBJ1-3, with D tentatively TRBD1 (6 bases). The CDR3 spans 13 residues. The V end was cut by 4 bases, the J end by 2 bases, with 9 bases between. CDR1 and CDR2 (germline): SQVTM, ANQGSEA. The CDR3 loop reads CSVASGAGNTIYF. The CDR3 DNA reads as TGCAGCGTTGCTTCAGGGGCTGGAAACACCATATATTTT.

V and J are TRBV5-1 and TRBJ2-1, with TRBD2 matching 7 bases. Trimming removed 4 bases from V and 9 bases from J; junction bases left unmatched: 7. The V gene's germline CDR1 is SGHRS and CDR2 YFSETQ. This CDR3 is 13 amino acids long. For the CDR3, the DNA is TGCGCCAGCAGCCCCATGGGGGAGGGTGAGCAGTTCTTC. Translating it yields CASSPMGEGEQFF.

The chain links TRBV9 to TRBJ2-7; D gene ambiguous. Trimming cost V 2 bases and J 6 bases, with 18 bases left between them. The CDR3 is 15 residues long. CDR1 and CDR2 from the germline V gene are SGDLS and YYNGEE. CDR3 in DNA: TGTGCCAGCAGCGTCGTCGCGGCGCTGCCAGCCGAGCAGTACTTC. Translated: CASSVVAALPAEQYF.

The chain carries TRBV5-1 and TRBJ2-7; D uncertain. Germline CDR1 SGHRS, CDR2 YFSETQ. The CDR3 covers 11 residues. The CDR3: CASHSSYEQYF. The CDR3 DNA sequence: TGCGCGTCCCACAGCTCCTACGAGCAGTACTTC.

This clone has just one count. This chain uses TRBV27 with TRBJ1-2, with D unclear. The V end was cut by 5 bases, the J end by 4 bases, with 11 bases between. This CDR3 contains 13 residues. Per germline, CDR1 MNHEY and CDR2 SMNVEV (reference sequence). The CDR3 sequence is CASSPRQGYGYTF. The DNA of the CDR3 is TGTGCCAGCAGTCCCAGACAAGGCTATGGCTACACCTTC.

This rearrangement joins TRBV25-1 to TRBJ2-2; a weak D match, TRBD2 (6 bases). This CDR3 comprises 13 residues. Per germline, CDR1 MGHDK and CDR2 SYGVNS. Trimming shortened V by 6 bases and J by 2 bases, and 7 bases separated the two germline ends. Here the CDR3 reads CASSGGNTGELFF. CDR3 DNA: TGTGCCAGCAGCGGGGGAAACACCGGGGAGCTGTTTTTT.

V and J are TRBV30 and TRBJ2-4; possibly TRBD1 or TRBD2 for D (5 bases each). Germline assignment: CDR1 GTSNPN and CDR2 SVGIG (reference sequence). V was pared by 7 bases and J by 5 bases, with 15 bases between. CDR3 length equals 13 residues. CDR3 sequence: CAFNRDAQNIQYF. DNA for the CDR3: TGTGCCTTTAACCGGGACGCCCAAAACATTCAGTACTTC.

J is TRBJ1-2 and V is TRBV30, with D hard to call. V was cut by 3 bases and J by 4 bases, with 9 bases left in between. This CDR3 spans 12 amino acids. CDR1 is GTSNPN and CDR2 is SVGIG in the germline V gene (reference sequence). CDR3 region: CAWSLRGYGYTF. CDR3 in DNA: TGTGCCTGGAGCCTTCGAGGCTATGGCTACACCTTC.

The V call is TRBV4-1, the J call TRBJ1-5; perhaps TRBD1 as D (5 bases). The germline V gene has CDR1 MGHRA and CDR2 YSYEKL. The ends were cut back, 0 bases at V and 5 bases at J, with 14 bases in the middle. The CDR3 consists of 16 residues. The CDR3 protein is CASSQDDRGWDQPQHF. Written as DNA, the CDR3 is TGCGCCAGCAGCCAAGATGATAGGGGCTGGGATCAGCCCCAGCATTTT.

This clone has a handful of counts. The rearrangement links TRBV29-1 to TRBJ1-1; D gene unclear. The ends were cut back, 4 bases at V and 5 bases at J, with 11 bases in the middle. Germline loops: CDR1 SQVTM, CDR2 ANQGSEA. CDR3 size: 12 residues. The CDR3 protein is CSVAMERTEAFF. As DNA, the CDR3 is TGCAGCGTTGCGATGGAAAGAACTGAAGCTTTCTTT. Full variable domain (outside the CDR3, taken from reference TRBV29-1 and TRBJ1-1): SAVISQKPSRDICQRGTSLTIQCQVDSQVTMMFWYRQQPGQSLTLIATANQGSEATYESGFVIDKFPISRPNLTFSTLTVSNMSPEDSSIYLCSVAMERTEAFFGQGTRLTVV.

DNA for the CDR3: TGTGCCAGCAGTGAAAACAGGGGCAGGGAGACCCAGTACTTC. It is translated as CASSENRGRETQYF. J is TRBJ2-5 and V is TRBV6-1; 7 bases line up with TRBD1. CDR1 and CDR2 from the germline V gene are MNHNS and SASEGT. CDR3 size: 14 residues. V dropped 2 bases and J dropped 5; count of bases not matched to a gene: 5.

The J gene is TRBJ1-2, the V gene TRBV5-5; D possibly corresponds to TRBD1 (5 bases). The CDR3 sequence is 14 residues long. Trimming stripped 4 bases from V and 4 bases from J, with 14 bases between. CDR1 SGHKS and CDR2 YYEKEE come from the germline V gene (reference sequence). The CDR3 loop reads CASSPRDVGYGYTF. CDR3 nucleotides: TGTGCCAGCAGCCCGCGGGACGTCGGCTATGGCTACACCTTC.

The chain employs TRBV6-1 and TRBJ2-7; D might be TRBD1 (7 bases). Deletions cut 10 bases from V and 3 bases from J, with 19 bases between. The CDR3 length is 14 residues. CDR1 is MNHNS and CDR2 is SASEGT in the germline V gene. The CDR3 spells CATKTGPGDYEQYF. The DNA for the CDR3 is TGTGCCACGAAGACAGGGCCGGGGGACTACGAGCAGTACTTC.

This clone was seen once. The rearrangement joins TRBV9 to TRBJ1-3; D is unclear. The CDR3 sequence is 14 residues long. V was cut by 0 bases and J by 2 bases, with 6 bases left in between. Germline CDR1 and CDR2: SGDLS and YYNGEE. CDR3 residues: CASSVGGTGNTIYF. CDR3 nucleotides: TGTGCCAGCAGCGTAGGAGGGACTGGAAACACCATATATTTT.

This clone came up a few times. V usage is TRBV6-5 and J usage is TRBJ1-6, with a tentative D call TRBD1 (6 bases). The CDR3 is 13 residues long. CDR1 MNHEY and CDR2 SVGAGI come from the germline V gene. Trimming removed 6 bases at V and 13 bases at J, with 16 bases between. CDR3 in amino acids: CASSQDRTRPLHF. CDR3 nucleotides: TGTGCCAGCAGCCAGGACAGAACGAGGCCCCTCCACTTT.

In its sample, this clone was seen a few times. V gene TRBV2 combines with J gene TRBJ2-5; D might be TRBD1 (6 bases). CDR1 and CDR2 from the germline V gene are SNHLY and FYNNEI. The V end was cut by 6 bases, the J end by 1 base, with 12 bases between. This CDR3 has 14 residues. The CDR3 loop is CASSPDSGQETQYF. CDR3 DNA: TGTGCCAGCAGCCCGGACAGTGGCCAAGAGACCCAGTACTTC. The entire variable domain, with the rest obtained from reference TRBV2 and TRBJ2-5, is as follows: EPEVTQTPSHQVTQMGQEVILRCVPISNHLYFYWYRQILGQKVEFLVSFYNNEISEKSEIFDDQFSVERPDGSNFTLKIRSTKLEDSAMYFCASSPDSGQETQYFGPGTRLLVL.

This clone was observed once. The J gene is TRBJ2-5, the V gene TRBV27, with 7 bases identical to TRBD1. The germline CDR1 and CDR2 sequences are MNHEY and SMNVEV (reference sequence). J lost 5 bases, V lost 5 bases, and 11 bases had no gene match. The CDR3 is 15 amino acids. CDR3 protein: CASSPRGQPSETQYF. CDR3 in DNA: TGTGCCAGCAGTCCGAGGGGACAGCCCTCGGAGACCCAGTACTTC.

The chain has TRBV6-5 and TRBJ1-1; 7 bases align to TRBD1. Germline V CDR1 and CDR2: MNHEY, SVGAGI. The CDR3 loop spans 15 amino acids. After removal of 4 bases from V and 4 bases from J, the junction contained 9 bases not matched to a gene. The CDR3 is CASSFMDRSITEAFF. The CDR3 DNA sequence: TGTGCCAGCAGTTTCATGGACAGGTCCATCACTGAAGCTTTCTTT.

The chain links TRBV7-2 to TRBJ2-3; 8 bases line up with TRBD2. CDR3 length: 16 residues. The V and J ends lost 4 bases and 5 bases, in that order; junction bases with no gene match: 11. CDR1 is SGHTA, CDR2 FQGNSA, per germline. CDR3 nucleotide sequence: TGTGCCAGCAGCTCTTCAGCGGGGGTGAAACGAGATACGCAGTATTTT. Its protein is CASSSSAGVKRDTQYF.

The chain combines TRBV19 with TRBJ1-5, with TRBD1 matching over 7 bases. The trim removed 7 bases at V and 3 bases at J, leaving 3 bases unmatched. The CDR3 runs to 13 residues. Germline loops: CDR1 LNHDA, CDR2 SQIVND (reference sequence). The CDR3 here is CASTDRANQPQHF. DNA for the CDR3: TGTGCCAGTACTGACAGGGCCAATCAGCCCCAGCATTTT.

This chain uses TRBV9 with TRBJ2-2, with a possible D match to TRBD2 (5 bases). The CDR3 has 14 amino acids. The V gene's germline CDR1 is SGDLS and CDR2 YYNGEE. V was trimmed by 3 bases and J by 6 bases, leaving 12 bases between them. This CDR3 is CASSDLRGPGELFF. CDR3 nucleotides: TGTGCCAGCAGCGATCTACGGGGTCCCGGGGAGCTGTTTTTT. Filled out from reference TRBV9 and TRBJ2-2, the complete variable domain reads DSGVTQTPKHLITATGQRVTLRCSPRSGDLSVYWYQQSLDQGLQFLIQYYNGEERAKGNILERFSAQQFPDLHSELNLSSLELGDSALYFCASSDLRGPGELFFGEGSRLTVL.

The chain uses TRBV5-4 and TRBJ1-2, with 9 positions matching TRBD1. Trimming removed 0 bases from V and 4 bases from J; junction bases left unmatched: 7. This CDR3 is 16 amino acids long. The germline V gene has CDR1 SGHNT and CDR2 YYREEE (reference sequence). CDR3: CASSLDGQGPVYGYTF. In DNA, the CDR3 is TGTGCCAGCAGCTTGGACGGACAGGGGCCAGTCTATGGCTACACCTTC.

The sample holds one count of this clone. The gene calls are TRBV5-6 and TRBJ1-2; 8 nucleotides line up with TRBD1. CDR3 size: 17 residues. The V segment lost 0 bases and the J segment 4 bases; nucleotides outside the gene matches: 11. Germline V gene lookup returns CDR1 SGHDT and CDR2 YYEEEE. The CDR3: CASSLAGGPDRGYGYTF. The CDR3 bases are TGTGCCAGCAGCTTGGCCGGTGGCCCCGACAGGGGCTATGGCTACACCTTC. Combining the CDR3 with reference TRBV5-6 and TRBJ1-2 gives the whole variable domain DAGVTQSPTHLIKTRGQQVTLRCSPKSGHDTVSWYQQALGQGPQFIFQYYEEEERQRGNFPDRFSGHQFPNYSSELNVNALLLGDSALYLCASSLAGGPDRGYGYTFGSGTRLTVV.

The gene calls are TRBV27 and TRBJ1-5; D is unresolved. The CDR3 loop spans 15 amino acids. In germline, CDR1 is MNHEY, CDR2 SMNVEV (reference sequence). Trimming removed 5 bases from V and 2 bases from J, with 13 bases in between. CDR3 loop: CASSPSLLGNQPQHF. The CDR3 DNA reads as TGTGCCAGCAGTCCCTCCCTTTTGGGCAATCAGCCCCAGCATTTT.

This clone appeared a few times. This rearrangement joins TRBV30 to TRBJ2-3; D is unclear. This CDR3 comprises 12 residues. Germline V gene data show CDR1 as GTSNPN and CDR2 as SVGIG (reference sequence). V lost 3 bases, J lost 4 bases, and 8 bases lay in between. As DNA, the CDR3 is TGTGCCTGGAGGCCTCAGGCAGATACGCAGTATTTT. Translating it yields CAWRPQADTQYF.

The J gene is TRBJ1-1, the V gene TRBV30; D is unresolved. This CDR3 contains 9 residues. Trimming cost V 5 bases and J 8 bases, with 6 bases left between them. Looked up from germline, CDR1 is GTSNPN and CDR2 is SVGIG (reference sequence). CDR3 amino acids: CAWGREAFF. Here the CDR3 DNA reads TGTGCCTGGGGTCGGGAAGCTTTCTTT.

The chain uses TRBV29-1 and TRBJ1-2; D possibly corresponds to TRBD1 (6 bases). The germline V gene encodes CDR1 SQVTM and CDR2 ANQGSEA. CDR3 size: 15 residues. The V gene lost 6 bases and the J gene lost 8 bases, with 25 bases spanning the gap. The CDR3 region is CSVSSLGQRVGGYTF. CDR3 DNA: TGCAGCGTAAGTAGTCTCGGACAGCGCGTTGGAGGCTACACCTTC.

The chain has TRBV29-1 and TRBJ2-7; no clear D. The germline V gene has CDR1 SQVTM and CDR2 ANQGSEA. The CDR3 is made up of 11 amino acids. With 6 bases removed from V and 2 bases from J, the gap between germline ends came to 8 bases. The CDR3 DNA is TGCAGCGTGGACGGTACCTACGAGCAGTACTTC. It codes for CSVDGTYEQYF.

The chain combines TRBV2 with TRBJ1-6; TRBD1 might be the D (5 bases). The CDR3 sequence is 14 residues long. V lost 1 base to trimming and J lost 9 bases, with 10 bases between them. CDR1 and CDR2 from the germline V gene are SNHLY and FYNNEI. The CDR3 protein is CASSEEGGASPLHF. The CDR3 DNA reads TGTGCCAGCAGTGAAGAGGGTGGGGCTTCACCCCTCCACTTT.

This clone was seen more than once but under ten times. The CDR3 protein is CASSQVGGIQPQHF. In DNA form, the CDR3 reads TGCGCCAGCAGCCAAGTGGGGGGAATCCAGCCCCAGCATTTT. The chain is built from TRBV4-3 and TRBJ1-5; TRBD1 might be the D (5 bases). With 1 base removed from V and 7 bases from J, the gap between germline ends came to 11 bases. Germline V gene sequence: CDR1 LGHNA, CDR2 YSLEER. This CDR3 contains 14 residues.